Each of the 3 T cell receptor beta chains below was sequenced from the same sample in a study of somatic mutations in cytotoxic T cells in rheumatoid arthritis (dated by TCRdb to 2015 to 2018). The method was the immunoSEQ multiplex PCR assay. Not all clones reach the TCRdb copy of this immuneACCESS table, which keeps in-frame sequences only. Checked studies attribute under half of the gap to unresolved V genes and leave the rest unexplained. Present in this sample are approximately 24,000 clones, roughly four fifths of which were seen just once. The ten largest clonotypes hold roughly a tenth of the sample. Source material: CD8+ T cells sorted from blood. The origin of the receptors is a young woman in good health.

The chain carries TRBV19 and TRBJ2-1; TRBD1 aligns across 9 bases. Germline CDR1 LNHDA, CDR2 SQIVND (reference sequence). The CDR3 is made up of 14 amino acids. V lost 10 bases to trimming and J lost 3 bases; unmatched junction nucleotides: 7. The DNA for the CDR3 is TGTGCCAACCGACAGGGGGTTTTCTACAATGAGCAGTTCTTC. Protein: CANRQGVFYNEQFF.

V is TRBV7-2 and J is TRBJ1-2; D remains ambiguous. The CDR3 contains 15 residues. Deletions cut 5 bases from V and 4 bases from J, with 17 bases between. CDR1 is SGHTA, CDR2 FQGNSA, per germline. CDR3 region: CASSPAGGSGYGYTF. The DNA for the CDR3 is TGTGCCAGCAGCCCTGCGGGAGGGTCGGGCTATGGCTACACCTTC.

The chain couples TRBV11-2 to TRBJ2-7; D is unresolved. V lost 0 bases and J 2 bases, leaving 8 bases between the germline ends. Per the germline V gene, CDR1 is SGHAT and CDR2 is FQNNGV. The CDR3 runs 14 residues. Here the CDR3 DNA reads TGTGCCAGCAGCTTAGATCCGGGCCCCTACGAGCAGTACGTC. It yields the protein CASSLDPGPYEQYV.